Sequencing of this T cell receptor beta chain was carried out in a study of blood T cell repertoires in COVID-19. Study-level background: Specimens from acute and convalescent COVID-19 originated in the United States, Italy and Spain.

Authors' methods: Scientists estimated how many nucleated cells there were by amplifying reference gene primers. Sequenced by immunoSEQ multiplex PCR; TCRdb stores in-frame clones only, minus some. Clone size and V and J calls were adopted from that table, with D and trimming inferred from the DNA. The data show some 51,000 clones, with 75% to 95% seen just once and 6.2% held by the top ten. Trimming cost V 3 bases and J 0 bases, with 11 bases left between them. Looked up from germline, CDR1 is SGHTS and CDR2 is YDEGEE. This CDR3 has 15 residues. This receptor was taken from a middle-aged man with acute or convalescent COVID-19. The sample was peripheral blood. The chain links TRBV5-8 to TRBJ2-3, with D hard to call. CDR3 protein: CASSYSPGSTDTQYF. The CDR3 DNA follows: TGTGCCAGCAGCTACTCTCCCGGGAGCACAGATACGCAGTATTTT.